Detailed here is one T cell receptor beta chain. The target antigen is unknown. V shed 6 bases, J shed 1 base, and the junction held 7 bases outside the gene matches. Per the germline V gene, CDR1 is SGHTA and CDR2 is FQGNSA. The CDR3 has 15 residues. Primers for the PCR totalled 60 Vbeta and 13 Jbeta. Only in-frame clones appear in the TCRdb table, and some are missing; sequencing was by immunoSEQ multiplex PCR. The repertoire holds more than 150,000 clones, with approximately 83% as singletons. The sample originates from a study of cytomegalovirus exposure and HLA in healthy donors. Overall study results and limits: In terms of immune exposure information, only CMV serostatus was available. A reported reduction in N-insertions relative to the approximately 690-donor mean was seen in an Asian-associated ancestry cluster in a later analysis.

This clonotype was sampled from a man aged 18 to 35 in good health and CMV-seropositive. The sequenced sample consisted of PBMCs. The chain couples TRBV7-2 to TRBJ2-3; 7 bases line up with TRBD2. DNA of the CDR3: TGTGCCAGCAGTCACGGGGGAGGGGGCACAGATACGCAGTATTTT. Translating it yields CASSHGGGGTDTQYF.